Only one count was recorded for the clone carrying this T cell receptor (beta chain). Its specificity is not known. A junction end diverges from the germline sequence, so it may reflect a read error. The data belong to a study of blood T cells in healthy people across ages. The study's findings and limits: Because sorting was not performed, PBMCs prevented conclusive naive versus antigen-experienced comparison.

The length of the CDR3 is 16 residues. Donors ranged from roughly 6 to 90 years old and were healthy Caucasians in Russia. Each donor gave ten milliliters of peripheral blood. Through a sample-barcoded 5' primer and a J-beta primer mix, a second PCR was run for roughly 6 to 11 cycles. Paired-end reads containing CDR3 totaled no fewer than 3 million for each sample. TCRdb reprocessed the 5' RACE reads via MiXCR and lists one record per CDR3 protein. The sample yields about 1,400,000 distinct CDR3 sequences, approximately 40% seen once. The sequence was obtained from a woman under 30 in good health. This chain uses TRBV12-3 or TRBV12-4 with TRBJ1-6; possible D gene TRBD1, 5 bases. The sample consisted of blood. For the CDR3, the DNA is TGTGCCGGCAGTTCATCCGACAGCAGAGATAATTCACCCCTCCACTTT. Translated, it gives CAGSSSDSRDNSPLHF.